The clone carrying this T cell receptor (beta chain) appeared a few times. Its target is unknown. CDR1 is LGHNA, CDR2 YNFKEQ, per germline. This CDR3 contains 14 residues. Trimming left V 0 bases short and J 4 bases short, with 9 bases between. Combining a sample-barcoded 5' primer with a J-beta primer mix, a second PCR ran for 7 to 11 cycles. Each CDR3 protein gets one entry after TCRdb re-called the 5' RACE reads with MiXCR. Among 890,000 or so distinct CDR3 sequences, about 59% were seen once, and the ten largest hold roughly a quarter. This entry comes from a study of blood T cells in healthy people across ages. Findings and limits, study-wide: There were more naive CD4+ cells and higher diversity in long-lived donors than in aged donors. Age showed a roughly linear inverse relationship with TCR beta diversity per million T cells.

Peripheral blood samples of around 9.8 milliliters were drawn from each donor. Per sample, a minimum of 6.5 million PBMCs were isolated. Sequencing input: blood. V gene TRBV4-2 combines with J gene TRBJ1-2; D not certain. This clonotype was sampled from a man aged 30-40 years in good health. For the CDR3, the DNA is TGTGCCAGCAGCCAAGACAGGAACTTCTATGGCTACACCTTC. Translated, it gives CASSQDRNFYGYTF.